These T cell receptor beta chains were read from a single sample in a study of metastatic and nonmetastatic thyroid tumors. Via MiXCR, TCRdb re-called the PCR reads. The repertoire has some 27,000 clones, roughly 4% of them found once; the top ten carry 3% to 3.5%. The material sequenced was blood. The receptor source for this set is a male donor with papillary thyroid cancer or a benign thyroid nodule (not recorded which). Some clones in this sample may be carry-over from other donors' samples. CDR3s include the opening cysteine and the closing phenylalanine or tryptophan. A D gene is named only where the DNA matches it firmly. A clone size is listed for some rows: how often the clone was seen (once, few, many), or a class if it is expanded.

D gene	V gene	clone size	J gene	CDR3 protein	CDR3 DNA
NA	TRBV19	many	TRBJ2-1	CASRVPGPQNNEQFF	TGTGCCAGTAGGGTACCGGGACCGCAGAACAATGAGCAGTTCTTC
NA	TRBV27	many	TRBJ2-2	CASRSGRTTGELFF	TGTGCCAGCAGGAGCGGGCGGACCACCGGGGAGCTGTTTTTT
NA	TRBV5-1	few	TRBJ1-4	CASRPGRETNEKLFF	TGCGCCAGCAGGCCCGGGCGGGAAACTAATGAAAAACTGTTTTTT
TRBD2	TRBV27	few	TRBJ2-7	CARAGKREGTSYEQYF	TGTGCACGGGCGGGTAAGCGGGAGGGCACGTCCTACGAGCAGTACTTC
NA	TRBV10-2	NA	TRBJ2-7	CAVQRGAVRGYEQYF	TGCGCCGTTCAGAGGGGAGCGGTGCGGGGCTACGAGCAGTACTTC
NA	TRBV11-3	once	TRBJ1-2	CASSLGIYGYTF	TGTGCCAGCAGCTTAGGAATCTATGGCTACACCTTC
TRBD2	TRBV2	many	TRBJ2-7	CASKTQGGRVYEQYF	TGTGCCAGCAAGACGCAGGGCGGGAGGGTCTACGAGCAGTACTTC
TRBD1	TRBV12-3/TRBV12-4	NA	TRBJ2-5	CASSFGTVTQYF	TGTGCCAGCAGCTTCGGGACAGTGACCCAGTACTTC
NA	TRBV12-3/TRBV12-4	few	TRBJ2-7	CASSSGRHYEQYF	TGTGCCAGCAGTAGTGGAAGACACTACGAGCAGTACTTC
TRBD1	TRBV7-9	many	TRBJ2-2	CASSDRGPNTGELFF	TGTGCCAGCAGCGACAGGGGGCCCAACACCGGGGAGCTGTTTTTT
TRBD1	TRBV5-5	many	TRBJ2-7	CASSSTGTGVYEQYF	TGTGCCAGCAGCTCCACCGGGACAGGGGTCTACGAGCAGTACTTC
TRBD1	TRBV6-1	medium-sized	TRBJ2-7	CASSEGQGSSYEQYF	TGTGCCAGCAGTGAAGGACAGGGTAGCTCCTACGAGCAGTACTTC
NA	TRBV5-1	few	TRBJ2-1	CASSLGAGSYNEQFF	TGCGCCAGCAGCTTGGGGGCAGGCTCCTACAATGAGCAGTTCTTC
TRBD2	TRBV27	medium-sized	TRBJ2-3	CASRSPGLAYDTQYF	TGTGCCAGCAGATCTCCGGGACTAGCGTACGATACGCAGTATTTT
NA	TRBV7-2	many	TRBJ2-7	CASSLGLASAYEQYF	TGTGCCAGCAGCTTAGGGCTAGCCTCCGCCTACGAGCAGTACTTC
TRBD2	TRBV5-4	many	TRBJ2-5	CASSLGTSGSAQETQYF	TGTGCCAGCAGCTTGGGGACTAGCGGGAGCGCACAAGAGACCCAGTACTTC
NA	TRBV19	medium-sized	TRBJ1-6	CASRERDNSPLHF	TGTGCCAGTAGGGAGAGGGATAATTCACCCCTCCACTTT
NA	TRBV27	NA	TRBJ2-5	CASSLSVGRIQETQYF	TGTGCCAGCAGTTTAAGTGTAGGACGGATCCAAGAGACCCAGTACTTC
TRBD1	TRBV19	NA	TRBJ2-2	CAIGGQGFIGDLFF	TGTGCCATCGGGGGACAGGGCTTCATCGGGGATCTGTTTTTT
TRBD2	TRBV28	NA	TRBJ2-7	CASSLLAGYSYEQYF	TGTGCCAGCAGTTTGCTAGCGGGGTACTCCTACGAGCAGTACTTC
NA	TRBV19	few	TRBJ2-1	CASASVSYNEQFF	TGTGCCAGTGCTAGCGTATCCTACAATGAGCAGTTCTTC
NA	TRBV2	many	TRBJ1-5	CASSDAGYYQPQHF	TGTGCCAGCAGTGACGCAGGCTATTATCAGCCCCAGCATTTT
TRBD2	TRBV20-1	NA	TRBJ2-7	CSARVAEAGDYEQYF	TGCAGTGCTAGAGTAGCTGAGGCGGGGGATTACGAGCAGTACTTC
NA	TRBV18	NA	TRBJ2-5	CASSQGNTQETQYF	TGTGCCAGCTCACAAGGGAACACACAAGAGACCCAGTACTTC
TRBD1	TRBV12-3/TRBV12-4	few	TRBJ1-1	CASSWGQSEAFF	TGTGCCAGCAGTTGGGGACAGAGTGAAGCTTTCTTT
NA	TRBV6-1	many	TRBJ2-7	CASTPGQGNSYEQYF	TGTGCCAGCACTCCCGGCCAGGGGAACTCCTACGAGCAGTACTTC
NA	TRBV27	NA	TRBJ1-1	CASTQGMMNTEAFF	TGTGCCAGCACACAGGGTATGATGAACACTGAAGCTTTCTTT
TRBD1	TRBV3-1	many	TRBJ2-1	CASSLGQYNEQFF	TGTGCCAGCAGCCTGGGACAGTACAATGAGCAGTTCTTC
TRBD1	TRBV11-2	many	TRBJ2-7	CASSPRDRPYEQYF	TGTGCCAGCAGCCCCCGGGACAGACCCTACGAGCAGTACTTC
NA	TRBV4-3	many	TRBJ2-7	CASSHTLPGDEQYF	TGCGCCAGCAGCCATACACTGCCTGGGGACGAGCAGTACTTC
NA	TRBV2	medium-sized	TRBJ1-5	CASSVGAGSNQPQHF	TGTGCCAGCAGTGTTGGGGCGGGTAGCAATCAGCCCCAGCATTTT
TRBD1	TRBV25-1	NA	TRBJ2-3	CASSGPKQGKTDTQYF	TGTGCCAGCAGTGGCCCTAAACAGGGGAAGACAGATACGCAGTATTTT
TRBD1	TRBV24-1	medium-sized	TRBJ1-2	CATSEGTGFGGYTF	TGTGCCACCAGTGAGGGGACAGGATTTGGTGGCTACACCTTC